This TCR beta chain was recorded in a study of blood T cell repertoires in COVID-19. Using immunoSEQ multiplex PCR, the repertoire was profiled, and TCRdb retains in-frame clones only, with some absent. The table records about 130,000 clones, around 81% of them present only once. Trimming removed 8 bases from V and 5 bases from J; junction bases left unmatched: 10. From germline, CDR1 is SGHAT and CDR2 FQNNGV. The CDR3 loop spans 14 amino acids. This chain connects TRBV11-2 to TRBJ2-5; 8 bases fit TRBD2. Sample: peripheral blood. This receptor was taken from a man aged 40-55 years with active or convalescent COVID-19. CDR3 in DNA: TGTGCCAGCCGGACTAGCTTCTCCGGGGAGACCCAGTACTTC. This codes for CASRTSFSGETQYF. Full variable domain (remainder filled in from reference TRBV11-2 and TRBJ2-5): EAGVAQSPRYKIIEKRQSVAFWCNPISGHATLYWYQQILGQGPKLLIQFQNNGVVDDSQLPKDRFSAERLKGVDSTLKIQPAKLEDSAVYLCASRTSFSGETQYFGPGTRLLVL.